In its sample, the clone carrying this T cell receptor beta chain was seen once. Its antigen is undetermined. CDR3 length: 18 amino acids. Germline V gene data show CDR1 as MNHEY and CDR2 as SMNVEV (reference sequence). The trim removed 3 bases at V and 3 bases at J, leaving 15 bases unmatched. The data are from a study of cytomegalovirus exposure and HLA in healthy donors. It was with 60 Vbeta and 13 Jbeta primers that the PCR ran. Generated by immunoSEQ multiplex PCR, the TCRdb table keeps only in-frame clones and is missing some. Of 150,000 to 200,000 clones in the sample, about 80% were seen once. Findings and caveats of the study: Later, an analysis showed that TCR beta chains associated with HLA were more clonally expanded than others that were equally common. In the analysis, some V segments, TRBV6-2 and TRBV6-3 included, were excluded as indistinguishable. Later analysis demonstrated an association between a missense DCLRE1C variant and TCR beta V- and J-gene trimming.

The sequenced sample was PBMCs. The chain carries TRBV27 and TRBJ1-2; 8 bases are shared with TRBD1. The receptor's source is a woman between 40 and 50 years old in good health and CMV-seronegative. CDR3 residues: CASSFLRDRRAGDYGYTF. The DNA of the CDR3 is TGTGCCAGCAGTTTTCTCCGGGACAGGAGGGCAGGTGACTATGGCTACACCTTC.